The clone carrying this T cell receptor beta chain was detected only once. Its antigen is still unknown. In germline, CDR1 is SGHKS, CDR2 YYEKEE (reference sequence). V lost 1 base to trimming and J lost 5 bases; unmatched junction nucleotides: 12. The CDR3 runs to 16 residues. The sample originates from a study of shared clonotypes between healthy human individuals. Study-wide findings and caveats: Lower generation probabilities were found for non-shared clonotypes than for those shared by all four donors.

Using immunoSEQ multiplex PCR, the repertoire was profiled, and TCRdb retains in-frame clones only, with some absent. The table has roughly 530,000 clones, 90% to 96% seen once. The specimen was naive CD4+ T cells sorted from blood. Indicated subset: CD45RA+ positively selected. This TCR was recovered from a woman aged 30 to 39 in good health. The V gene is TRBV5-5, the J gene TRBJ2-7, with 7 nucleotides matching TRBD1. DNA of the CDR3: TGTGCCAGCAGCTTGAGGGGGTTACAGGGGTCCAACGAGCAGTACTTC. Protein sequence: CASSLRGLQGSNEQYF. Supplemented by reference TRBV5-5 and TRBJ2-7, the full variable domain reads DAGVTQSPTHLIKTRGQQVTLRCSPISGHKSVSWYQQVLGQGPQFIFQYYEKEERGRGNFPDRFSARQFPNYSSELNVNALLLGDSALYLCASSLRGLQGSNEQYFGPGTRLTVT.